The TCR beta chain under discussion was sequenced for a study of T cells after yellow fever vaccination. Findings and limits, study-wide: Any FACS-sorted repertoire could hold abundant clonotypes that contaminate it from the bulk population. The study re-detected most primary-vaccination clones after the booster (under 97% CD4, roughly 85% CD8).

Germline assignment: CDR1 MNHEY and CDR2 SVGEGT. V was clipped by 3 bases and J by 3 bases, with 6 bases between them. The CDR3 sequence is 12 residues long. This clonotype appeared many times. Antigen: not known. 5'RACE template switching added a universal primer site and UMIs to TCR cDNA. In TCRdb, the 5' RACE reads were re-called with MiXCR into one record per CDR3 protein. This repertoire shows some 63,000 distinct CDR3 sequences, about 7.8% found once; its top ten account for roughly a third. The sequenced sample was CD8+ T cells sorted from PBMCs, obtained 15 days after the yellow fever booster vaccination. The receptor's source is a man younger than 40 who received the YFV17D yellow fever vaccine. The chain joins TRBV6-2 or TRBV6-3 to TRBJ2-7; no definite D call. The CDR3 bases are TGTGCCAGCAGTTATCACTACTACGAGCAGTACTTC. It translates to CASSYHYYEQYF.